The entry below describes one TCR beta chain. The antigen remains undetermined. This sample is drawn from a study of T cell clones after liver transplantation. Overall study findings and caveats: In two subjects, few donor cells limited the measurable donor-reactive repertoire.

There are 17 residues in the CDR3. Germline V CDR1 and CDR2: MNHEY, SMNVEV (reference sequence). V dropped 4 bases and J dropped 7; count of bases not matched to a gene: 10. Measured with immunoSEQ multiplex PCR; TCRdb has only the in-frame clones, and not every one. The sample has over 90,000 clones; 80% to 90% are singletons. The material sequenced was CD4+ T cells from blood, taken approximately 45 months after liver transplant. The V gene is TRBV27, the J gene TRBJ1-6, with TRBD1 identical over 10 bases. The receptor comes from a human patient who received a liver transplant. Part of the T cell pool may stem from the graft donor. The DNA for the CDR3 is TGTGCCAGCAGTTCCCTTACCGGGACAGGGGAGAATTCACCCCTCCACTTT. Translated, it gives CASSSLTGTGENSPLHF.